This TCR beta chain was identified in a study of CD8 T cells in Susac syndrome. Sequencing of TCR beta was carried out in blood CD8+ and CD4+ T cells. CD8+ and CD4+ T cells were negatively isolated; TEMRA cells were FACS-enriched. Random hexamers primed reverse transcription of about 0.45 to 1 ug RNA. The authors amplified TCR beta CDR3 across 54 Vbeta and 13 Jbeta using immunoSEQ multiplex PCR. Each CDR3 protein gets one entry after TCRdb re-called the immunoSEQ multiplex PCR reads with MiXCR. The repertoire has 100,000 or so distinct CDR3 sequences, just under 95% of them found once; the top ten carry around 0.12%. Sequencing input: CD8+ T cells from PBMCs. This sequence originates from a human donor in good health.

The CDR3 loop reads CASIEGATNTGELFF. The CDR3, as DNA: TGTGCCAGCATCGAAGGGGCCACGAACACCGGGGAGCTGTTTTTT. This chain uses TRBV2 with TRBJ2-2; a weak D match, TRBD1 (5 bases). Per the germline V gene, CDR1 is SNHLY and CDR2 is FYNNEI. The V and J ends lost 7 bases and 0 bases respectively, with 12 bases between them. The CDR3 sequence is 15 residues long.